These T cell receptor beta chains were read from a single sample in a study of Tregs in tolerant kidney transplant recipients. Assay: immunoSEQ multiplex PCR; the TCRdb copy retains only in-frame clones and omits some. Of 80,000 to 90,000 clones listed, more than 90% were seen once; the top ten hold around 4.5%. Sequenced material: CD8+ T cells from blood. These receptors originate from a human donor in good health. Each CDR3 is given with its conserved first and last residue. The D gene is left open where the match is weak. Expanded clones get a size class; other rows say once, few or many, or leave the size out.

j_gene	d_gene	abundance	v_gene	CDR3nt	CDR3aa
TRBJ2-1	-	-	TRBV7-6	TGTGCCAGCAGCTTATCGGGCAGGGGCTACAATGAGCAGTTCTTC	CASSLSGRGYNEQFF
TRBJ2-5	TRBD1	once	TRBV6-6	TGTGCCAGCAGTTGGACAGGGGTAGTGGAGACCCAGTACTTC	CASSWTGVVETQYF
TRBJ1-2	-	-	TRBV27	TGTGCCAGCAGCCCAATCGGAGGGGGGCGATATGGCTACACCTTC	CASSPIGGGRYGYTF
TRBJ1-1	-	-	TRBV9	TGTGCCAGCAGCGTAGACACAGGCCCTGAAGCTTTCTTT	CASSVDTGPEAFF
TRBJ1-4	-	once	TRBV7-6	TGTGCCAGCAGCTGGGCGGATGAAAAACTGTTTTTT	CASSWADEKLFF
TRBJ1-1	TRBD1	-	TRBV5-4	TGTGCCAGCAGCTTCAATGGACAGGCCCTTATGAACACTGAAGCTTTCTTT	CASSFNGQALMNTEAFF
TRBJ1-5	-	-	TRBV6-6	TGTGCCAGCAGTTACTCGGCCTCTTATCAGCCCCAGCATTTT	CASSYSASYQPQHF
TRBJ1-2	-	-	TRBV5-1	TGCGCCAGCAGCTTGGGGTCTGGACCAATCTATGGCTACACCTTC	CASSLGSGPIYGYTF
TRBJ1-2	-	-	TRBV9	TGTGCCAGCAGCGTAGGACGGTATGGCTACACCTTC	CASSVGRYGYTF
TRBJ1-1	-	-	TRBV15	TGTGCCACCAGCAGAGACAGGGATGAAGCTTTCTTT	CATSRDRDEAFF
TRBJ2-2	-	-	TRBV7-9	TGTGCCAGCAGCTCGAACAGGGTGGCCACCGGGGAGCTGTTTTTT	CASSSNRVATGELFF
TRBJ2-1	TRBD1	-	TRBV6-5	TGTGCCAGCAGTTACCAAGGACAGGGTCTCAATGAGCAGTTCTTC	CASSYQGQGLNEQFF
TRBJ1-1	-	-	TRBV5-1	TGCGCCAGCAGTTGCTGTGGGGCTGAAGCTTTCTTT	CASSCCGAEAFF
TRBJ1-4	TRBD1	-	TRBV29-1	TGCAGCGTCGAGGACAGGGATAATGAAAAACTGTTTTTT	CSVEDRDNEKLFF
TRBJ2-7	-	-	TRBV7-8	TGTGCCAGCAGCTTAGTCTTCGACGAGCAGTACTTC	CASSLVFDEQYF
TRBJ1-6	TRBD1	-	TRBV5-1	TGCGCCAGCAGCTTGGCCGTGACAGGGGATAATTCACCCCTCCACTTT	CASSLAVTGDNSPLHF
TRBJ2-1	-	-	TRBV2	TGTGCCAGCATTCGAGGGGGGGAAATTTACAATGAGCAGTTCTTC	CASIRGGEIYNEQFF
TRBJ1-1	-	-	TRBV10-3	TGTGCCATCAGTGAGTCCGGGGGGCGCGGGAACACTGAAGCTTTCTTT	CAISESGGRGNTEAFF
TRBJ1-2	TRBD1	-	TRBV19	TGTGCCAGTAGTATTGGACAGGGCGATGGCTACACCTTC	CASSIGQGDGYTF
TRBJ2-7	TRBD1	-	TRBV9	TGTGCCAGCAGCGCCGGGACAGGGACCTCCTACGAGCAGTACTTC	CASSAGTGTSYEQYF
TRBJ2-7	-	-	TRBV5-5	TGTGCCAGCAGCTTGTATGGGGCAAGCTCCTACGAGCAGTACTTC	CASSLYGASSYEQYF
TRBJ2-1	TRBD2	-	TRBV10-2	TGCGCCAGCAGTGTGTGGGGCGGGGGGGCGGAAAATGAGCAGTTCTTC	CASSVWGGGAENEQFF
TRBJ2-3	-	-	TRBV10-2	TGCGCCAGCAGTGAGTCGGCGGGCTGGGGCACAGATACGCAGTATTTT	CASSESAGWGTDTQYF
TRBJ1-6	-	-	TRBV11-2	TGTGCCAGCAGCTTTGGTTCACCCCTCCACTTT	CASSFGSPLHF
TRBJ2-3	-	-	TRBV14	TGTGCCAGCAGCCACACCCGCACAGATACGCAGTATTTT	CASSHTRTDTQYF
TRBJ2-7	TRBD2	-	TRBV4-2	TGTGCCAGCAGCCTCCGGTCCGGGACTACCGTTGACGAGCAGTACTTC	CASSLRSGTTVDEQYF
TRBJ1-1	-	few	TRBV7-9	TGTGCCAGCAGCCTCATTAACACTGAAGCTTTCTTT	CASSLINTEAFF
TRBJ1-1	-	-	TRBV7-9	TGTGCCAGCAGCTTTGAGGACCGGGCTTGGGAAGCTTTCTTT	CASSFEDRAWEAFF
TRBJ1-6	-	few	TRBV9	TGTGCCAGCAGCGCGCACAGGGTAGTCGCCTATAATTCACCCCTCCACTTT	CASSAHRVVAYNSPLHF
TRBJ2-7	-	-	TRBV7-9	TGTGCCAGCAGCCCAGGGGGGGTCGAGCAGTACTTC	CASSPGGVEQYF
TRBJ2-7	-	once	TRBV10-1	TGCGCCAGCAGTGGTCTAGAGACCTACGAGCAGTACTTC	CASSGLETYEQYF
TRBJ2-5	-	-	TRBV7-8	TGTGCCAGCAGCACATTAGTCGAGACCCAGTACTTC	CASSTLVETQYF
TRBJ2-7	TRBD1	-	TRBV27	TGTGCCAGCAGTTTGTCGACAGGGCTCGGCTACGAGCAGTACTTC	CASSLSTGLGYEQYF
TRBJ1-1	TRBD1	-	TRBV18	TGTGCCAGCTCACACCGGGACAGGGGTCGTGAAGCTTTCTTT	CASSHRDRGREAFF
TRBJ2-2	-	large	TRBV6-4	TGTGCCAGCAGTGAGGGAAACACCGGGGAGCTGTTTTTT	CASSEGNTGELFF
TRBJ1-5	-	-	TRBV7-9	TGTGCCAGCACCACCGGGGGGGCGAGTAATCAGCCCCAGCATTTT	CASTTGGASNQPQHF
TRBJ2-5	-	-	TRBV6-5	TGTGCCAGCAGTCACTATTGGGGGGACCAAGAGACCCAGTACTTC	CASSHYWGDQETQYF
TRBJ1-5	-	-	TRBV10-2	TGCGCCAGCCTTGGATCAGAAGAACAGGGTCAGCCCCAGCATTTT	CASLGSEEQGQPQHF
TRBJ2-1	-	-	TRBV6-1	TGTGCCAGCAGTGAAGCGCCGACATCGGGGGAGCAGTTCTTC	CASSEAPTSGEQFF
TRBJ2-2	-	-	TRBV4-2	TGTGCCACCTCTAGGGGGGCGAACACCGGGGAGCTGTTTTTT	CATSRGANTGELFF
TRBJ2-5	TRBD1	-	TRBV7-9	TGTGCCAGCAGCCCAAGGGACAGGGAGCGAGAGACCCAGTACTTC	CASSPRDRERETQYF
TRBJ2-7	-	-	TRBV11-2	TGTGCCAGCAGCTTAGGGCCCCTCTACGAGCAGTACTTC	CASSLGPLYEQYF
TRBJ2-7	TRBD1	-	TRBV5-6	TGTGCCAGCAGCTCCGGGGACAGCTACTACGAGCAGTACTTC	CASSSGDSYYEQYF
TRBJ1-2	-	-	TRBV11-2	TGTGCCAGCAGCCTCTCGGTCCTTCTAGGCTATGGCTACACCTTC	CASSLSVLLGYGYTF
TRBJ2-5	-	few	TRBV13	TGTGCCAGCAGCTTAGAAGAGACCCAGTACTTC	CASSLEETQYF
TRBJ2-3	TRBD2	once	TRBV7-6	TGTGCCAGCAGCTTAGACCGGACTAGCGGGGGCCCAAGCACAGATACGCAGTATTTT	CASSLDRTSGGPSTDTQYF
TRBJ1-3	-	-	TRBV11-3	TGTGCCAGCAGCCCTCGGGACGGTGGAAACACCATATATTTT	CASSPRDGGNTIYF
TRBJ1-3	-	-	TRBV27	TGTGCCAGCAGTTGGGGGCCCGGAAACACCATATATTTT	CASSWGPGNTIYF
TRBJ2-2	TRBD2	-	TRBV5-1	TGCGCCAGCAGCTTTGAACTAGCGGGAGTGGAAGTGCCCGGGGAGCTGTTTTTT	CASSFELAGVEVPGELFF
TRBJ2-1	-	once	TRBV5-5	TGTGCCAGCAGCAGGCAGGGATGGACTACGGCGGCAAATGAGCAGTTCTTC	CASSRQGWTTAANEQFF
TRBJ2-2	-	-	TRBV27	TGTGCCAGCAATTCCGGGGAGCTGTTTTTT	CASNSGELFF
TRBJ1-2	TRBD1	-	TRBV27	TGTGCCAGCAGTTTAGGGACAGTTGGCGGCTACACCTTC	CASSLGTVGGYTF
TRBJ1-3	TRBD1	-	TRBV7-9	TGTGCCAGCAGCTACCCGGGACAGACCTCTGGAAACACCATATATTTT	CASSYPGQTSGNTIYF
TRBJ2-7	-	-	TRBV7-8	TGTGCCAGCAGTTGGAGCAGCTCCTACGAGCAGTACTTC	CASSWSSSYEQYF
TRBJ1-1	-	few	TRBV9	TGTGCCAGCAGCCCAGGTGACTTGAACACTGAAGCTTTCTTT	CASSPGDLNTEAFF